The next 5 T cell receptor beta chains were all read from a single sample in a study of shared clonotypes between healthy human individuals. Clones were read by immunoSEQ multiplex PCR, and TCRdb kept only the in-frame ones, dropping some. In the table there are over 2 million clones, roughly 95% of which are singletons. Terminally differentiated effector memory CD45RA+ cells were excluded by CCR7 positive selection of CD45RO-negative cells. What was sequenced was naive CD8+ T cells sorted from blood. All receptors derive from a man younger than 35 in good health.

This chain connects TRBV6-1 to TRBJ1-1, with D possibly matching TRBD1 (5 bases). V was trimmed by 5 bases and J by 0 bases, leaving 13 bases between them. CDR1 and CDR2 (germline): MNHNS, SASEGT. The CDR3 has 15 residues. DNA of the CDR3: TGTGCCAGCAGTTCCAGGGACGGTTTGAACACTGAAGCTTTCTTT. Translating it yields CASSSRDGLNTEAFF.

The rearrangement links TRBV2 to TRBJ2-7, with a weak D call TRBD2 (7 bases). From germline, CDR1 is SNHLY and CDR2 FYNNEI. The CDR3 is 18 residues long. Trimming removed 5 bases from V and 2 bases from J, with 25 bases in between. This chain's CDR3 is CASSSPLAGDKYTYEQYF. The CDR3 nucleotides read TGTGCCAGCAGTTCCCCACTCGCGGGGGACAAATATACCTACGAGCAGTACTTC.

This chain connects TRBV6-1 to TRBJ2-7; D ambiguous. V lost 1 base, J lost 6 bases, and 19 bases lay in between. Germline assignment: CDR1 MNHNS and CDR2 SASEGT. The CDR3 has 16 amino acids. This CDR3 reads CASSEDQPYPLGEQYF. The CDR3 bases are TGTGCCAGCAGTGAAGACCAGCCTTACCCGCTTGGCGAGCAGTACTTC.

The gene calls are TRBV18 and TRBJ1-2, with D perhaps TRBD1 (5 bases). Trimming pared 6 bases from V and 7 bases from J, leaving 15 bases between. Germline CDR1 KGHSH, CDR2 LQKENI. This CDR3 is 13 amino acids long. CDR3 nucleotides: TGTGCCAGCTCCGGTGGAGGGGTCGGTGGCTACACCTTC. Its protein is CASSGGGVGGYTF. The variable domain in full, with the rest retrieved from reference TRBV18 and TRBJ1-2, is NAGVMQNPRHLVRRRGQEARLRCSPMKGHSHVYWYRQLPEEGLKFMVYLQKENIIDESGMPKERFSAEFPKEGPSILRIQQVVRGDSAAYFCASSGGGVGGYTFGSGTRLTVV.

This CDR3 reads CASTQAWGTDTQYF. CDR3 coding DNA: TGTGCCAGCACCCAGGCCTGGGGCACAGATACGCAGTATTTT. This chain joins TRBV6-5 and TRBJ2-3; D call uncertain. CDR1 and CDR2 (germline): MNHEY, SVGAGI. Trimming stripped 7 bases from V and 1 base from J, with 12 bases between. The CDR3 spans 14 residues.